This is a list of T cell receptor beta chains from one sample in a study of beta chain features in type 1 diabetes. Using immunoSEQ multiplex PCR, the repertoire was profiled, and TCRdb retains in-frame clones only, with some absent. Here the sample spans 900,000 or so clones, roughly 17% being singletons. The sequencing sample was made of naive CD4+ T cells from blood. Receptor source: a woman aged 18-35 years in good health. The CDR3 runs from the conserved cysteine through the conserved F or W. The order of the fields is clone size, V gene, J gene, CDR3 protein. Size values are once, few and many counts, or a class for expanded clones, and some rows have none.

>NA|TRBV5-6|TRBJ2-7
CASSVGLVSSYEQYF
>NA|TRBV28|TRBJ2-6
CASSLSGSGANVLTF
>NA|TRBV2|TRBJ1-2
CASSRDRTLRDGYTF
>few|TRBV28|TRBJ1-1
CASRAGTVKAFF
>few|TRBV19|TRBJ2-1
CASSIGRGPEQFF
>NA|TRBV11-2|TRBJ2-6
CASSFGGRVVLTF
>few|TRBV7-2|TRBJ2-7
CASSLLTRSVYEQYF
>few|TRBV11-2|TRBJ2-5
CASSSGLAGGQETQYF
>NA|TRBV7-2|TRBJ2-1
CASSEGLAGGLYNEQFF
>NA|TRBV28|TRBJ1-5
CASSNDFRRAQHF
>few|TRBV5-1|TRBJ2-6
CASSEEQGIGANVLTF
>few|TRBV7-2|TRBJ2-2
CASSLHLAGDYTGELFF
>few|TRBV5-6|TRBJ1-1
CASSGTVNTEAFF
>NA|TRBV28|TRBJ1-2
CASSSHSVRYGYTF
>few|TRBV11-2|TRBJ2-3
CASIGRSGVSDTQYF
>many|TRBV14|TRBJ1-4
CASSLLDEKLFF
>few|TRBV5-1|TRBJ2-6
CASSLQGSGANVLTF
>NA|TRBV11-2|TRBJ2-3
CASSPIDGTSLRFTDTQYF
>NA|TRBV7-9|TRBJ2-1
CASSPPPGGGSNEQFF
>NA|TRBV9|TRBJ2-1
CASSVSPGSYNEQFF
>few|TRBV1|TRBJ2-2
CTSSPGSSNTGELFF
>NA|TRBV15|TRBJ2-2
CATSSRGLVASGELFF
>NA|TRBV6-1|TRBJ2-7
CASRVGQGWYEQYF
>NA|TRBV2|TRBJ1-1
CASSRDSNTEAFF
>few|TRBV7-9|TRBJ2-7
CASSRDAGTEYF
>NA|TRBV29-1|TRBJ2-6
CSVEVGGSRANVLTF
>NA|TRBV18|TRBJ2-2
CASSLEANTGELFF
>few|TRBV19|TRBJ1-2
CASTGQGLYGYTF
>NA|TRBV28|TRBJ2-7
CASSLAPQGLGYEQYF
>few|TRBV7-3|TRBJ2-1
CASSLTLKDEQFF
>NA|TRBV5-1|TRBJ2-3
CASSLDSLRTDTQYF
>few|TRBV19|TRBJ2-2
CATGLARYGELFF
>NA|TRBV19|TRBJ2-5
CASSTGQGETQYF
>NA|TRBV19|TRBJ1-4
CASNNKAVAGNEKLFF
>NA|TRBV5-4|TRBJ1-1
CASKLRGQEAAFF
>NA|TRBV7-2|TRBJ2-7
CASSLGGGQSYEQYF
>NA|TRBV18|TRBJ1-1
CASSPRRATEAFF
>few|TRBV10-3|TRBJ2-1
CAIRIAGRPNEQFF
>NA|TRBV6-1|TRBJ2-5
CASTPRGRETQYF
>few|TRBV28|TRBJ2-2
CASSPLGLRTPTGELFF
>NA|TRBV6-5|TRBJ2-7
CASSYGQSYEQYF
>NA|TRBV7-2|TRBJ2-5
CASSLQALGTQYF
>NA|TRBV11-2|TRBJ2-5
CASSRWEKTQYF
>few|TRBV15|TRBJ2-4
CATSGVVDIQYF
>few|TRBV9|TRBJ2-1
CASSGTPSSYNEQFF
>few|TRBV18|TRBJ2-5
CASSPTSGEETQYF
>NA|TRBV5-1|TRBJ2-3
CASSVRSGSDTQYF
>few|TRBV9|TRBJ2-7
CASSRRVADEQYF
>NA|TRBV11-2|TRBJ2-1
CASSLDRGAYEQFF
>NA|TRBV5-1|TRBJ2-1
CASSLVGSAHNEQFF
>NA|TRBV28|TRBJ2-2
CASSPPRAGGYSGELFF